A selection of T cell receptor beta chains follows, all from one sample in a study of radiotherapy plus CTLA-4 blockade in lung cancer. This table comes from immunoSEQ multiplex PCR, and its TCRdb copy is limited to in-frame clones, with some not included. The repertoire holds approximately 60,000 clones, with approximately 84% as singletons. Sequenced here: peripheral blood, sampled from a patient treated with radiotherapy plus ipilimumab. These receptors came from a human donor with non-small cell lung cancer whose response to radiotherapy plus ipilimumab could not be evaluated. Each CDR3 is given with its conserved first and last residue. The order of the fields is CDR3 length, J gene, clone size, D gene, V gene, CDR3 protein, CDR3 DNA. A D gene is named only where the DNA matches it firmly. Size is stated for part of the rows, as once, few or many counts, or as a class when the clone is expanded.

cdr3_length: 12; j_call: TRBJ2-7; clone_size: .; d_call: TRBD2; v_call: TRBV5-1; cdr3_aa: CASSTSEDEQYF; cdr3_nt: TGCGCCAGCAGTACTAGCGAAGACGAGCAGTACTTC
cdr3_length: 16; j_call: TRBJ1-1; clone_size: .; d_call: .; v_call: TRBV23-1; cdr3_aa: CASSQRGPGVNTEAFF; cdr3_nt: TGCGCCAGCAGTCAACGAGGGCCTGGAGTGAACACTGAAGCTTTCTTT
cdr3_length: 14; j_call: TRBJ1-6; clone_size: .; d_call: TRBD1; v_call: TRBV15; cdr3_aa: CATSRDREDGPLHF; cdr3_nt: TGTGCCACCAGCAGGGACAGGGAAGACGGACCCCTCCACTTT
cdr3_length: 14; j_call: TRBJ1-2; clone_size: once; d_call: TRBD1; v_call: TRBV18; cdr3_aa: CASSPPTGNYGYTF; cdr3_nt: TGTGCCAGCTCACCCCCGACAGGGAACTATGGCTACACCTTC
cdr3_length: 15; j_call: TRBJ2-5; clone_size: .; d_call: TRBD2; v_call: TRBV7-7; cdr3_aa: CASSLSWTSEETQYF; cdr3_nt: TGTGCCAGCAGCTTATCGTGGACTAGCGAAGAGACCCAGTACTTC
cdr3_length: 15; j_call: TRBJ2-2; clone_size: .; d_call: TRBD2; v_call: TRBV5-1; cdr3_aa: CASSFGVAGVRELFF; cdr3_nt: TGCGCCAGCAGCTTTGGTGTGGCGGGAGTTAGGGAGCTGTTTTTT
cdr3_length: 14; j_call: TRBJ1-1; clone_size: .; d_call: .; v_call: TRBV23-1; cdr3_aa: CASSQSGESTEAFF; cdr3_nt: TGCGCCAGCAGTCAATCAGGGGAATCGACTGAAGCTTTCTTT
cdr3_length: 14; j_call: TRBJ1-1; clone_size: .; d_call: .; v_call: TRBV5-1; cdr3_aa: CASSFIGGNTEAFF; cdr3_nt: TGCGCCAGCAGCTTCATAGGCGGGAACACTGAAGCTTTCTTT
cdr3_length: 15; j_call: TRBJ2-2; clone_size: .; d_call: TRBD2; v_call: TRBV5-1; cdr3_aa: CASSLGQRGHGELFF; cdr3_nt: TGCGCCAGCAGCTTGGGCCAGCGGGGTCACGGGGAGCTGTTTTTT
cdr3_length: 15; j_call: TRBJ2-7; clone_size: .; d_call: .; v_call: TRBV4-3; cdr3_aa: CASSQDPGTAYEQYF; cdr3_nt: TGCGCCAGCAGCCAAGATCCAGGGACTGCCTACGAGCAGTACTTC
cdr3_length: 15; j_call: TRBJ2-1; clone_size: .; d_call: .; v_call: TRBV18; cdr3_aa: CASSPPPPPQNEQFF; cdr3_nt: TGTGCCAGCTCACCGCCCCCGCCCCCCCAGAATGAGCAGTTCTTC
cdr3_length: 15; j_call: TRBJ1-3; clone_size: .; d_call: .; v_call: TRBV5-1; cdr3_aa: CASSLSPVQGNTIYF; cdr3_nt: TGCGCCAGCAGCTTGTCCCCCGTTCAGGGGAACACCATATATTTT
cdr3_length: 14; j_call: TRBJ2-7; clone_size: .; d_call: .; v_call: TRBV4-3; cdr3_aa: CASSQAARGGEQYF; cdr3_nt: TGCGCCAGCAGCCAAGCGGCGAGGGGGGGGGAGCAGTACTTC
cdr3_length: 17; j_call: TRBJ1-2; clone_size: .; d_call: .; v_call: TRBV5-5; cdr3_aa: CASSLGVLLTENYGYTF; cdr3_nt: TGTGCCAGCAGCTTGGGGGTATTACTGACAGAGAACTATGGCTACACCTTC
cdr3_length: 14; j_call: TRBJ1-1; clone_size: .; d_call: .; v_call: TRBV18; cdr3_aa: CASSPGAGNTEAFF; cdr3_nt: TGTGCCAGCTCACCGGGAGCAGGGAACACTGAAGCTTTCTTT
cdr3_length: 20; j_call: TRBJ2-6; clone_size: once; d_call: TRBD1; v_call: TRBV9; cdr3_aa: CASSAVRGDRGNSGANVLTF; cdr3_nt: TGTGCCAGCAGCGCCGTTAGGGGGGACAGGGGGAACTCTGGGGCCAACGTCCTGACTTTC
cdr3_length: 17; j_call: TRBJ2-2; clone_size: .; d_call: TRBD2; v_call: TRBV9; cdr3_aa: CASSLGVPDSGAGELFF; cdr3_nt: TGTGCCAGCAGCCTAGGGGTTCCGGATAGCGGGGCCGGGGAGCTGTTTTTT
cdr3_length: 17; j_call: TRBJ1-4; clone_size: .; d_call: .; v_call: TRBV5-1; cdr3_aa: CASSLTPGLTTNEKLFF; cdr3_nt: TGCGCCAGCAGCTTGACCCCAGGCCTTACAACTAATGAAAAACTGTTTTTT
cdr3_length: 14; j_call: TRBJ1-2; clone_size: few; d_call: .; v_call: TRBV18; cdr3_aa: CASSPPSIEGGYTF; cdr3_nt: TGTGCCAGCTCACCACCGAGTATTGAGGGAGGCTACACCTTC
cdr3_length: 18; j_call: TRBJ2-1; clone_size: .; d_call: TRBD2; v_call: TRBV7-6; cdr3_aa: CASSLMVGLAGGHNEQFF; cdr3_nt: TGTGCCAGCAGCTTAATGGTAGGACTAGCGGGGGGTCACAATGAGCAGTTCTTC
cdr3_length: 12; j_call: TRBJ1-2; clone_size: .; d_call: TRBD1; v_call: TRBV25-1; cdr3_aa: CASSSRGTGSTF; cdr3_nt: TGTGCCAGCAGTTCCCGCGGGACAGGCTCCACCTTC
cdr3_length: 11; j_call: TRBJ2-2; clone_size: .; d_call: .; v_call: TRBV20-1; cdr3_aa: CSASVTGELFF; cdr3_nt: TGCAGTGCGTCGGTAACCGGGGAGCTGTTTTTT
cdr3_length: 17; j_call: TRBJ2-7; clone_size: once; d_call: TRBD2; v_call: TRBV11-2; cdr3_aa: CASSLERSGTSGSRKYF; cdr3_nt: TGTGCCAGCAGCTTAGAAAGGTCCGGGACTAGCGGGAGCCGCAAATACTTC
cdr3_length: 14; j_call: TRBJ2-1; clone_size: once; d_call: TRBD2; v_call: TRBV2; cdr3_aa: CASSGQLAALAAFF; cdr3_nt: TGTGCCAGCAGTGGACAGCTAGCGGCCTTGGCTGCGTTCTTC
cdr3_length: 16; j_call: TRBJ2-4; clone_size: .; d_call: .; v_call: TRBV10-3; cdr3_aa: CAISDVAGLAKNIQYF; cdr3_nt: TGTGCCATCAGTGATGTAGCCGGTCTAGCCAAAAACATTCAGTACTTC
cdr3_length: 12; j_call: TRBJ1-1; clone_size: .; d_call: TRBD1; v_call: TRBV7-8; cdr3_aa: CASSFTGAVAFF; cdr3_nt: TGTGCCAGCAGCTTCACAGGGGCAGTAGCTTTCTTT
cdr3_length: 16; j_call: TRBJ1-2; clone_size: .; d_call: .; v_call: TRBV11-2; cdr3_aa: CASSLDSGLRGYGYTF; cdr3_nt: TGTGCCAGCAGCTTGGATAGCGGCCTTAGGGGCTATGGCTACACCTTC
cdr3_length: 15; j_call: TRBJ2-7; clone_size: once; d_call: TRBD1; v_call: TRBV5-1; cdr3_aa: CASSLVGTGVYEQYF; cdr3_nt: TGCGCCAGCAGCTTGGTAGGGACAGGGGTCTACGAGCAGTACTTC
cdr3_length: 16; j_call: TRBJ1-2; clone_size: .; d_call: .; v_call: TRBV5-1; cdr3_aa: CASAESQGPSYYGYTF; cdr3_nt: TGCGCCAGCGCAGAATCGCAGGGGCCTTCATACTATGGCTACACCTTC
cdr3_length: 13; j_call: TRBJ1-1; clone_size: .; d_call: .; v_call: TRBV28; cdr3_aa: CASTGRMNTEAFF; cdr3_nt: TGTGCCAGCACAGGGAGGATGAACACTGAAGCTTTCTTT
cdr3_length: 13; j_call: TRBJ2-5; clone_size: .; d_call: .; v_call: TRBV19; cdr3_aa: CASSPGRVETQYF; cdr3_nt: TGTGCCAGTAGCCCGGGGAGAGTGGAGACCCAGTACTTC
cdr3_length: 15; j_call: TRBJ2-7; clone_size: few; d_call: TRBD2; v_call: TRBV5-1; cdr3_aa: CASSRSGSGPYEQYF; cdr3_nt: TGCGCCAGCAGCCGTAGCGGGAGTGGGCCCTACGAGCAGTACTTC
cdr3_length: 15; j_call: TRBJ1-3; clone_size: .; d_call: TRBD1; v_call: TRBV6-1; cdr3_aa: CASSDRVGTGNTIYF; cdr3_nt: TGTGCCAGCAGCGACAGGGTCGGAACTGGAAACACCATATATTTT
cdr3_length: 15; j_call: TRBJ2-3; clone_size: .; d_call: .; v_call: TRBV6-5; cdr3_aa: CASSYGAGLPDTQYF; cdr3_nt: TGTGCCAGCAGTTACGGGGCGGGGTTACCAGATACGCAGTATTTT
cdr3_length: 15; j_call: TRBJ1-3; clone_size: .; d_call: .; v_call: TRBV30; cdr3_aa: CAWSVPGYSGNTIYF; cdr3_nt: TGTGCCTGGAGTGTACCAGGGTACTCTGGAAACACCATATATTTT
cdr3_length: 18; j_call: TRBJ2-1; clone_size: .; d_call: .; v_call: TRBV5-4; cdr3_aa: CASSLGLQGASGGNEQFF; cdr3_nt: TGTGCCAGCAGCTTGGGACTACAGGGGGCTAGCGGGGGCAATGAGCAGTTCTTC
cdr3_length: 15; j_call: TRBJ2-3; clone_size: .; d_call: .; v_call: TRBV4-1; cdr3_aa: CASSLGVVTTDTQYF; cdr3_nt: TGCGCCAGCAGCTTGGGAGTAGTTACCACAGATACGCAGTATTTT
cdr3_length: 14; j_call: TRBJ2-3; clone_size: once; d_call: .; v_call: TRBV10-3; cdr3_aa: CAISEISETDTQYF; cdr3_nt: TGTGCCATCAGTGAGATAAGCGAGACAGATACGCAGTATTTT
cdr3_length: 13; j_call: TRBJ2-5; clone_size: .; d_call: .; v_call: TRBV27; cdr3_aa: CASSSGVGETQYF; cdr3_nt: TGTGCCAGCAGTTCAGGGGTAGGGGAGACCCAGTACTTC
cdr3_length: 12; j_call: TRBJ2-5; clone_size: .; d_call: .; v_call: TRBV5-1; cdr3_aa: CASSSLEETQYF; cdr3_nt: TGCGCCAGCAGCTCGTTAGAAGAGACCCAGTACTTC
cdr3_length: 14; j_call: TRBJ2-3; clone_size: .; d_call: TRBD2; v_call: TRBV27; cdr3_aa: CASSWAGGPDTQYF; cdr3_nt: TGTGCCAGCAGCTGGGCGGGAGGGCCAGATACGCAGTATTTT
cdr3_length: 16; j_call: TRBJ2-3; clone_size: .; d_call: TRBD2; v_call: TRBV19; cdr3_aa: CASRGLGRGNADTQYF; cdr3_nt: TGTGCCAGTAGGGGGCTGGGGCGGGGGAATGCAGATACGCAGTATTTT
cdr3_length: 19; j_call: TRBJ2-2; clone_size: .; d_call: .; v_call: TRBV27; cdr3_aa: CASRTFLRGPSSNTGELFF; cdr3_nt: TGTGCCAGCAGGACGTTCTTGCGGGGGCCGTCCTCGAACACCGGGGAGCTGTTTTTT
cdr3_length: 16; j_call: TRBJ1-2; clone_size: few; d_call: TRBD1; v_call: TRBV4-3; cdr3_aa: CASSQDLNRGLYGYTF; cdr3_nt: TGCGCCAGCAGCCAAGATTTAAACAGGGGGCTCTATGGCTACACCTTC
cdr3_length: 14; j_call: TRBJ2-7; clone_size: medium-sized; d_call: TRBD2; v_call: TRBV9; cdr3_aa: CASSPLAGVGEQYF; cdr3_nt: TGTGCCAGCAGTCCCCTAGCGGGAGTAGGGGAGCAGTACTTC